This TCR beta chain was identified in a study of blood T cell repertoires in COVID-19 (dated by TCRdb to the early 2020s). In terms of the full investigation: Samples covering the acute and convalescent phases of COVID-19 were provided by collaborators in the United States, Italy and Spain. The prospective study material was composed of cDNA or gDNA derived from T cells, B-cell-depleted T cells, or PBMCs. The samples were drawn from the first 160 participants of the ongoing ImmuneRACE study and from 1,200 or so subjects provided by 6 global collaborators. The repertoires were made available in a free public database intended to serve as a resource for research on the immune response to SARS-CoV-2. Nearly every sample came with metadata listing a de-identified subject ID, COVID-19 status, age in years and sex. Where HLA class I and class II types were available, the types were taken from metadata supplied by the sample provider, not from assay-based typing. Deeply sampled blood TCRbeta repertoires from subjects exposed to, actively infected with, or recovered from COVID-19 were included in the dataset. The paper as a whole reports these results and caveats: Clinical and demographic metadata were provided uncurated, with the amount varying by source and participant.

The collaborating institutions used their own protocols to collect whole blood in K2EDTA tubes. Collaborator samples were shipped for TCRbeta analysis as frozen whole blood, isolated PBMCs, or DNA extracted from either sample type. As for this clone: No antigen is known for it. No base quality values were provided; no much bigger clone lies one nucleotide off.

TCRbeta CDR3 regions were amplified from genomic DNA by means of the immunoSEQ Assay, a bias-controlled multiplex PCR. The authors' analysis ran thus. Nucleated cell counts per sample were estimated from amplification of reference gene primers within the assay. Sequence reads were collapsed and filtered to measure the absolute abundance of every unique TCRbeta CDR3 rearrangement. For each sample, productive Simpson clonality was calculated as the square root of Simpson's diversity index over productive rearrangements. TCRdb obtained this table from immuneACCESS and retained in-frame rearrangements with V and J assigned. These tables miss some clones; where compared with another copy, unresolved V genes account for less than half of the shortfall, and the remainder is unexplained. That table is the source of V, J and clone size, and D and trimming were worked out from the DNA. The sample has around 85,000 clones on record, roughly 85% of them singletons. 5.4% of the sample belongs to the ten largest clones.

The sample was peripheral blood. This clonotype was obtained from a man aged 60 to 75 with acute or convalescent COVID-19.

Here is the DNA: TGTGCCAGCTGGGACAGGGGCACTGAAGCTTTCTTT. This is translated as CASWDRGTEAFF. The V and J genes are TRBV19 and TRBJ1-1; TRBD1 matches 10 bases in the middle. The CDR1 and CDR2 encoded by the germline V gene (reference sequence) are LNHDA and SQIVND. V is cut back by 9 bases and J by 4 bases, with 2 bases in the junction unmatched. From the cysteine through the phenylalanine, the CDR3 covers 12 amino acids. Of the read, only the CDR3 DNA is kept; its 36 bases are in frame from base 1.